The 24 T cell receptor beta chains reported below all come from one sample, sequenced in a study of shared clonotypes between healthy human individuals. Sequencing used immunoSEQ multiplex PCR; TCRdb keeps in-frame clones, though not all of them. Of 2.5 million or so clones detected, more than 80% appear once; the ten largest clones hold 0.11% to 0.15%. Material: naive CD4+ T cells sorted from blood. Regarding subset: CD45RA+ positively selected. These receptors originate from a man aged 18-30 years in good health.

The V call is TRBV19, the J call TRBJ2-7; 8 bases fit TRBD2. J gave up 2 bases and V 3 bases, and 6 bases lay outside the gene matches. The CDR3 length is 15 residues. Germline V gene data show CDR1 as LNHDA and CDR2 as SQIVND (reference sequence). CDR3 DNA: TGTGCCAGTAGTATCAGTACTAGCGGAGCCTACGAGCAGTACTTC. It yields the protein CASSISTSGAYEQYF.

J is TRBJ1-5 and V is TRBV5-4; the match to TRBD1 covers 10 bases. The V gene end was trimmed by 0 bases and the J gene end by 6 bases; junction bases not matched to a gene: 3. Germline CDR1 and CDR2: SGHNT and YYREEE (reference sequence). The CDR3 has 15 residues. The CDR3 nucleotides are TGTGCCAGCAGCTTGGGGGGGACAGGGGCTCAGCCCCAGCATTTT. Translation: CASSLGGTGAQPQHF.

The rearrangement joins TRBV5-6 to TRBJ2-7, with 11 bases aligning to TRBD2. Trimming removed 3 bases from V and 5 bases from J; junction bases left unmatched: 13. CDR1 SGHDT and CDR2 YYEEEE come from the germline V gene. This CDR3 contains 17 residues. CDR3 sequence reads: CASSSYLAGGPINEQYF. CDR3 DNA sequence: TGTGCCAGCAGCTCGTATTTAGCGGGAGGGCCGATTAACGAGCAGTACTTC.

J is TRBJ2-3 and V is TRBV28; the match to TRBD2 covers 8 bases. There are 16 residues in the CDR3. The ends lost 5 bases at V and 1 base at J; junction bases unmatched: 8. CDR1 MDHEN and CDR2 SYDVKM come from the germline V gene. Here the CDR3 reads CASSPGTRVGTDTQYF. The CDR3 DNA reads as TGTGCCAGCAGTCCTGGGACTAGAGTTGGCACAGATACGCAGTATTTT.

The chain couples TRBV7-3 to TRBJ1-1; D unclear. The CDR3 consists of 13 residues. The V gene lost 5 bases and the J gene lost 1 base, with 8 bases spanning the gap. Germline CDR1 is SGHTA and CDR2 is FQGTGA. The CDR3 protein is CASSVFSNTEAFF. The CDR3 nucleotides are TGTGCCAGCAGCGTATTCTCGAACACTGAAGCTTTCTTT. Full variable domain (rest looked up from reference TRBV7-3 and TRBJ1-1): GAGVSQTPSNKVTEKGKYVELRCDPISGHTALYWYRQSLGQGPEFLIYFQGTGAADDSGLPNDRFFAVRPEGSVSTLKIQRTERGDSAVYLCASSVFSNTEAFFGQGTRLTVV.

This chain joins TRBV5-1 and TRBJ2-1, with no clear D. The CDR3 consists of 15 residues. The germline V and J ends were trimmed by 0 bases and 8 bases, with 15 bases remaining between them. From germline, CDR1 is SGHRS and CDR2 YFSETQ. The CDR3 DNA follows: TGCGCCAGCAGCTTGGAGGGCCGGCGTATAGATGAGCAGTTCTTC. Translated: CASSLEGRRIDEQFF.

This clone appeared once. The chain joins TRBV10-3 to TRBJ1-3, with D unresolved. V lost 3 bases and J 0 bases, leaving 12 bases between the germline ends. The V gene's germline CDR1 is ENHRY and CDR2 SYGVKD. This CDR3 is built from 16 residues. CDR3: CAISDRFRLSGNTIYF. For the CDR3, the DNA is TGTGCCATCAGTGACAGATTCCGCCTCTCTGGAAACACCATATATTTT.

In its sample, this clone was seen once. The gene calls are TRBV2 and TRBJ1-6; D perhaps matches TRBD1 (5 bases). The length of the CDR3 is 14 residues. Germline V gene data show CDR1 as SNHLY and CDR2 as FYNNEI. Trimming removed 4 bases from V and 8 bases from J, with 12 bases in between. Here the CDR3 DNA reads TGTGCCAGCAGTGGGTTAGGGGTTCATTCACCCCTCCACTTT. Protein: CASSGLGVHSPLHF.

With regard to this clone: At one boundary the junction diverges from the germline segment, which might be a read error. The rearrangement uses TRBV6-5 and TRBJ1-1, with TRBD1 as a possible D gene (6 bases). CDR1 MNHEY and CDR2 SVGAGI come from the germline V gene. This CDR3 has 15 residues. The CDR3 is CASSYRQARGADAFF. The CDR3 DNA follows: TGTGCCAGCAGTTACAGACAGGCTCGGGGGGCTGACGCTTTCTTT.

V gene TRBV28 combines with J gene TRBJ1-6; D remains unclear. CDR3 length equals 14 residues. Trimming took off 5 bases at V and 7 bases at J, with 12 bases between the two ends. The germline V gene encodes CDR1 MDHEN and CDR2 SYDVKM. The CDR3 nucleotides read TGTGCCAGCAGTCCTTCACCCCGAAATTCACCCCTCCACTTT. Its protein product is CASSPSPRNSPLHF.

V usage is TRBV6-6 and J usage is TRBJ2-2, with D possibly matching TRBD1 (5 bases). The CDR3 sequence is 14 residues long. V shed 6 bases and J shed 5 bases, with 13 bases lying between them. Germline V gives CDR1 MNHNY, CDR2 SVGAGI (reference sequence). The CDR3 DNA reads TGTGCCAGCAGGCCATGGCAGGGAACCGGGGAGCTGTTTTTT. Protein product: CASRPWQGTGELFF.

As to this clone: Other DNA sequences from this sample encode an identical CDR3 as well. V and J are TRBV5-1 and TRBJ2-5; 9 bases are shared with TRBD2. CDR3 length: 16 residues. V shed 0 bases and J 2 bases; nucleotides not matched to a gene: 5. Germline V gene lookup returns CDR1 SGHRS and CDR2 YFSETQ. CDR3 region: CASSLGSSGAQETQYF. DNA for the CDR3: TGCGCCAGCAGCTTGGGGTCTAGCGGGGCTCAAGAGACCCAGTACTTC.

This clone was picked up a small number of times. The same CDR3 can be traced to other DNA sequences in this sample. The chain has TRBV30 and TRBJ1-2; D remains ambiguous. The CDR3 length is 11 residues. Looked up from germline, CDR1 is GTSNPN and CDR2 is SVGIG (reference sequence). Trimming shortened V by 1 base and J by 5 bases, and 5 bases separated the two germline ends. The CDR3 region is CAWSGGYGYTF. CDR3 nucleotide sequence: TGTGCCTGGAGTGGTGGATATGGCTACACCTTC.

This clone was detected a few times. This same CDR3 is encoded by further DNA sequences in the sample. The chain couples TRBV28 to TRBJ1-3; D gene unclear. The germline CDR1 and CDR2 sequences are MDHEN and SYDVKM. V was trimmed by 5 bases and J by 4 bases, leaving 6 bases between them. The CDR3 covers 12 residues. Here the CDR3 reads CASSLSGNTIYF. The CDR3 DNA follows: TGTGCCAGCAGTCTATCCGGAAACACCATATATTTT.

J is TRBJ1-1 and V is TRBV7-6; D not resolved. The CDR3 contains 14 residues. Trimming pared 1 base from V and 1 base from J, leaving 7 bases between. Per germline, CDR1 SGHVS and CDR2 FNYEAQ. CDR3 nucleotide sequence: TGTGCCAGCAGCTTAGGACCGTCGAACACTGAAGCTTTCTTT. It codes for CASSLGPSNTEAFF. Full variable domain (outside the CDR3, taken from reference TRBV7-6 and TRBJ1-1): GAGVSQSPRYKVTKRGQDVALRCDPISGHVSLYWYRQALGQGPEFLTYFNYEAQQDKSGLPNDRFSAERPEGSISTLTIQRTEQRDSAMYRCASSLGPSNTEAFFGQGTRLTVV.

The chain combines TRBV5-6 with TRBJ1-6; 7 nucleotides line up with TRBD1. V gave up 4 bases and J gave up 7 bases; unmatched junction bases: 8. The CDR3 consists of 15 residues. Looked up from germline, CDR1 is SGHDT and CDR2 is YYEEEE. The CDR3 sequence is CASSRQQGTNSPLHF. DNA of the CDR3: TGTGCCAGCAGCCGTCAACAGGGGACGAATTCACCCCTCCACTTT. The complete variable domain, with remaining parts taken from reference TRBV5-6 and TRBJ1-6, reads DAGVTQSPTHLIKTRGQQVTLRCSPKSGHDTVSWYQQALGQGPQFIFQYYEEEERQRGNFPDRFSGHQFPNYSSELNVNALLLGDSALYLCASSRQQGTNSPLHFGNGTRLTVT.

The CDR3: CASSPRDFVIDEQFF. The CDR3 DNA reads as TGTGCCAGCAGTCCAAGGGACTTTGTGATAGATGAGCAGTTCTTC. The chain carries TRBV27 and TRBJ2-1; D may be TRBD2 (6 bases). CDR3 length: 15 residues. Germline V gives CDR1 MNHEY, CDR2 SMNVEV (reference sequence). V lost 5 bases and J lost 8, with 19 bases in between.

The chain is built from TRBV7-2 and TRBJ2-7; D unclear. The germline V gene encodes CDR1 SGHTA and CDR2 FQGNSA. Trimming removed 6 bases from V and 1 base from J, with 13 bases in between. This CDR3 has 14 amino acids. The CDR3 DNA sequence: TGTGCCAGCAGACCCTTGAGAGCTTCCTACGAGCAGTACTTC. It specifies CASRPLRASYEQYF. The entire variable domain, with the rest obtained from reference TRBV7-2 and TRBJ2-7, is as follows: GAGVSQSPSNKVTEKGKDVELRCDPISGHTALYWYRQSLGQGLEFLIYFQGNSAPDKSGLPSDRFSAERTGGSVSTLTIQRTQQEDSAVYLCASRPLRASYEQYFGPGTRLTVT.

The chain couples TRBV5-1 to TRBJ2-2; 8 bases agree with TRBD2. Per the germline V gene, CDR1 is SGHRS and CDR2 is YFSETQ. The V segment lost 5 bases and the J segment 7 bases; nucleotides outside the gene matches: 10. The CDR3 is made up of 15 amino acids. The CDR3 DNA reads TGCGCCAGCAGGACCGGGACTAGTTTCCGCGGGGAGCTGTTTTTT. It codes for CASRTGTSFRGELFF.

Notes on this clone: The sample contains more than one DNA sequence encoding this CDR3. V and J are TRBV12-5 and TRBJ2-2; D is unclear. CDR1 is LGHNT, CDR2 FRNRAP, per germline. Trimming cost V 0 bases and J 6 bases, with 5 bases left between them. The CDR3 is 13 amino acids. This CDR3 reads CASGLVPPGELFF. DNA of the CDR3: TGTGCTAGTGGTTTGGTGCCCCCCGGGGAGCTGTTTTTT.

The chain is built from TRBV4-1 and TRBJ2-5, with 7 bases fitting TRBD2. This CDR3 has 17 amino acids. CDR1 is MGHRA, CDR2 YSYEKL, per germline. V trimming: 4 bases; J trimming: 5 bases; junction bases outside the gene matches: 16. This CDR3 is CASSLLSGGKVEETQYF. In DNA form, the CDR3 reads TGCGCCAGCAGCCTCCTCTCCGGGGGGAAGGTTGAGGAGACCCAGTACTTC.

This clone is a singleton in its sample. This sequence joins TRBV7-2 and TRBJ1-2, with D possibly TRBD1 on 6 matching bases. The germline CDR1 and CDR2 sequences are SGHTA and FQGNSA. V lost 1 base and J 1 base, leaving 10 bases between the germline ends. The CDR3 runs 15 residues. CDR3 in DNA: TGTGCCAGCAGCTTAGAGGGGGGGTTTAACTATGGCTACACCTTC. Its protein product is CASSLEGGFNYGYTF.

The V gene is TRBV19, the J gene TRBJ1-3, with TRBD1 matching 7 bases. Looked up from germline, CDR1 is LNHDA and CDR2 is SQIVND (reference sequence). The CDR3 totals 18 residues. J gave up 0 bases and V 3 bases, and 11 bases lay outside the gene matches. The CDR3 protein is CASSIKRTGPSSGNTIYF. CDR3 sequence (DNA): TGTGCCAGTAGTATTAAGAGGACAGGCCCCAGCTCTGGAAACACCATATATTTT.

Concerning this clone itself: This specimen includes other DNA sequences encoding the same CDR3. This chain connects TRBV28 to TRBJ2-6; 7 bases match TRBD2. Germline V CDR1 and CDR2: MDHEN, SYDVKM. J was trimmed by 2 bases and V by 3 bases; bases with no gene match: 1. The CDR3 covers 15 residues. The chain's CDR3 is CASSLGGAGANVLTF. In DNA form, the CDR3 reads TGTGCCAGCAGTTTGGGAGGGGCTGGGGCCAACGTCCTGACTTTC.